Listed below are T cell receptor beta chains from one sample, sequenced in a study of cytomegalovirus exposure and HLA in healthy donors. Here immunoSEQ multiplex PCR was the method, and the copy in TCRdb shows in-frame clones only, minus some. This sample yields under 200,000 clones, of which 73% are seen a single time; 1.8% belongs to the top ten. Source material: PBMCs. These receptors were taken from a woman aged 25 to 45 in good health and CMV-seronegative. Each CDR3 is given with its conserved first and last residue. Fields, in order: clone size, V gene, D gene, J gene, CDR3 DNA, CDR3 protein. D genes are given only for firm matches. Clone size is given for some rows only: seen once, a few or many times, or a class if the clone is expanded.

>few|TRBV5-4|NA|TRBJ2-5
TGTGCCAGCAGCTATACTAGACTAGGATCGGGAGAGACCCAGTACTTC
CASSYTRLGSGETQYF
>NA|TRBV19|TRBD1|TRBJ2-5
TGTGCCAGTAATATTCGGACAGGGGGCCAAGAGACCCAGTACTTC
CASNIRTGGQETQYF
>NA|TRBV5-4|TRBD1|TRBJ1-6
TGTGCCAGCAGCTTCGGACAGGGATCTGTCTCACCCCTCCACTTT
CASSFGQGSVSPLHF
>NA|TRBV15|TRBD1|TRBJ1-2
TGTGCCACCAGCAGAACAGGGGACTATGGCTACACCTTC
CATSRTGDYGYTF
>NA|TRBV6-6|TRBD1|TRBJ2-7
TGTGCCAGCACCCAGGACAGGGGGGACGGAGAGCAGTACTTC
CASTQDRGDGEQYF
>NA|TRBV30|TRBD1|TRBJ2-5
TGTGCCTGGGAGACAGGGGTGGACGAGACCCAGTACTTC
CAWETGVDETQYF
>NA|TRBV9|TRBD2|TRBJ2-1
TGTGCCAGCAGCGTAGCTAGCGGGATCTACAATGAGCAGTTCTTC
CASSVASGIYNEQFF
>NA|TRBV7-8|TRBD2|TRBJ2-6
TGTGCCAGCAGCGAGGGACTAGTTGGCGTCCTGACTTTC
CASSEGLVGVLTF
>NA|TRBV7-2|NA|TRBJ2-7
TGTGCCAGCAGCTTGACTAGTCCCCACGAGCAGTACTTC
CASSLTSPHEQYF
>NA|TRBV19|NA|TRBJ2-1
TGTGCCAGTAGTATAGCGCGGGGCAACTACAATGAGCAGTTCTTC
CASSIARGNYNEQFF
>few|TRBV1|NA|TRBJ1-1
TGCACCAGCAGCCGAACTCGGGAAATGGACGCTTTCTTT
CTSSRTREMDAFF
>NA|TRBV4-2|TRBD2|TRBJ2-3
TGTGCCAGCAGCCAAGTAAGGACTAGCGGGAGCATGAGGACAGATACGCAGTATTTT
CASSQVRTSGSMRTDTQYF
>NA|TRBV10-3|NA|TRBJ2-7
TGTGCCATCAGTACCCCGGACAGTCTCTCCTACGAGCAGTACTTC
CAISTPDSLSYEQYF
>once|TRBV29-1|TRBD2|TRBJ2-2
TGCAGCGCGAACGGAGGGGTAGCGGGAGGAAACACCGGGGAGCTGTTTTTT
CSANGGVAGGNTGELFF